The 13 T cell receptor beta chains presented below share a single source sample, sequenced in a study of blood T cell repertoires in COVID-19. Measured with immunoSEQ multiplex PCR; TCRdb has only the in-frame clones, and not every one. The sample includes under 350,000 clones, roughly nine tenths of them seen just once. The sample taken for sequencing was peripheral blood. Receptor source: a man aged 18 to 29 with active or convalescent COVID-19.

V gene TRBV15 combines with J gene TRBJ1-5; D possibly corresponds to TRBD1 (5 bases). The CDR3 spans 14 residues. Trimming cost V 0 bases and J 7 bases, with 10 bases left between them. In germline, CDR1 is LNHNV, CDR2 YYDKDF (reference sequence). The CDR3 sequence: CATSRDDGAQPQHF. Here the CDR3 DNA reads TGTGCCACCAGCAGAGATGATGGGGCGCAGCCCCAGCATTTT.

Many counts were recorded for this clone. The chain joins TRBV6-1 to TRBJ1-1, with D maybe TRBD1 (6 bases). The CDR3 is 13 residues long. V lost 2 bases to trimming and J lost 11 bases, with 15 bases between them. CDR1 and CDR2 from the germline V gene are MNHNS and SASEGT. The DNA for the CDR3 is TGTGCCAGCAGTGAATTTGGGGGCCGCGACGCTTTCTTT. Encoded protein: CASSEFGGRDAFF.

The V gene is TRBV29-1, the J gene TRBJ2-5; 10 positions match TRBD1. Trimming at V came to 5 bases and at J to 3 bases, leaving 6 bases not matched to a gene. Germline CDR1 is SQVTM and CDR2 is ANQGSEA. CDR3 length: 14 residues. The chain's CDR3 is CSVTSGTGEETQYF. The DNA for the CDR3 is TGCAGCGTTACCTCCGGGACAGGGGAAGAGACCCAGTACTTC.

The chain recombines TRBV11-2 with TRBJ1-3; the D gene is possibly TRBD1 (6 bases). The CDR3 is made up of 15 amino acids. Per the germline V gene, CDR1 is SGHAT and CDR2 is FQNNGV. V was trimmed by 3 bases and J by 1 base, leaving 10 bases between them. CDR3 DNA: TGTGCCAGCAGCTTCCAGGACAGTTCTGGAAACACCATATATTTT. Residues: CASSFQDSSGNTIYF.

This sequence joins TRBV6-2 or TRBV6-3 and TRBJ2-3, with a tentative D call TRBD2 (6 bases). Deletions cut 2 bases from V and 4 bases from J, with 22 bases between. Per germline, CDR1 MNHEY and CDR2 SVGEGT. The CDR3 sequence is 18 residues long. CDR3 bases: TGTGCCAGCAGTTACGACATCGGGGAGGTTCTTAAGTCAGATACGCAGTATTTT. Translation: CASSYDIGEVLKSDTQYF.

The CDR3 sequence is CASSIIGGSNQPQHF. The CDR3 coding sequence is TGTGCCAGTAGTATAATTGGCGGTAGCAATCAGCCCCAGCATTTT. This rearrangement joins TRBV19 to TRBJ1-5; D not certain. V was pared by 2 bases and J by 0 bases, with 8 bases between. The CDR3 is made up of 15 amino acids. Germline CDR1 reads LNHDA; CDR2 reads SQIVND (reference sequence).

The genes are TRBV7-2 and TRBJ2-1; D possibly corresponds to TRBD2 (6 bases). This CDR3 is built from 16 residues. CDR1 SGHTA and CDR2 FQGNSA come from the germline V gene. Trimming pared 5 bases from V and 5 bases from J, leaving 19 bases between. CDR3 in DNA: TGTGCCAGCAGCCTTAGATTTTACGGGGGTAACAATGAGCAGTTCTTC. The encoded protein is CASSLRFYGGNNEQFF.

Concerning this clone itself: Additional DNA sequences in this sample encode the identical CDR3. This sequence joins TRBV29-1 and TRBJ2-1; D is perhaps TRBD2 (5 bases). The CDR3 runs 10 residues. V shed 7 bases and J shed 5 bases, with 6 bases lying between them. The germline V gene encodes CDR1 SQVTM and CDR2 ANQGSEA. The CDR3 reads CSAGDNEQFF. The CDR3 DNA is TGCAGCGCCGGGGACAATGAGCAGTTCTTC.

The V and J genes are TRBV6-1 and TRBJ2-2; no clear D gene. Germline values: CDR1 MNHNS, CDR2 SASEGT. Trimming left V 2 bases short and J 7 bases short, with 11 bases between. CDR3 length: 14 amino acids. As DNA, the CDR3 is TGTGCCAGCAGTGAAAACCTCTTCGGCGGGGAGCTGTTTTTT. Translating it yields CASSENLFGGELFF.

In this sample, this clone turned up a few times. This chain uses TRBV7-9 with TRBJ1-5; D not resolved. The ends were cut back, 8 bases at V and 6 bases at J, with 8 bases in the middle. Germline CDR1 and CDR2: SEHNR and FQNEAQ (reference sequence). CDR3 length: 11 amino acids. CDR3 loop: CASGRGQPQHF. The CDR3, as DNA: TGTGCCAGCGGACGGGGTCAGCCCCAGCATTTT.

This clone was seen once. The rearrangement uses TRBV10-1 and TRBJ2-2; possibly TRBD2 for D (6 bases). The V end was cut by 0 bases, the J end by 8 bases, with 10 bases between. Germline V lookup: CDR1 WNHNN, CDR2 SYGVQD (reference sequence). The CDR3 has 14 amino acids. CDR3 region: CASSESGGRGELFF. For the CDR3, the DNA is TGCGCCAGCAGTGAGTCTGGGGGGAGAGGGGAGCTGTTTTTT.

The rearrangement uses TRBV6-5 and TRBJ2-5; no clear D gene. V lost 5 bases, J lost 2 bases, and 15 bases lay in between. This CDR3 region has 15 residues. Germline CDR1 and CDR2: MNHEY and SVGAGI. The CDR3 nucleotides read TGTGCCAGCAGTCTTACGATCGACTTACAAGAGACCCAGTACTTC. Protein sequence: CASSLTIDLQETQYF.

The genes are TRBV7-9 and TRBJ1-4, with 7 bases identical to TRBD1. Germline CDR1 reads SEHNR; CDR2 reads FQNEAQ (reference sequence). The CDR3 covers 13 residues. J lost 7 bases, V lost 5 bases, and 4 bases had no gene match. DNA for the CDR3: TGTGCCAGCAGCCGCGGACAGGCTGAAAAACTGTTTTTT. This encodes CASSRGQAEKLFF.